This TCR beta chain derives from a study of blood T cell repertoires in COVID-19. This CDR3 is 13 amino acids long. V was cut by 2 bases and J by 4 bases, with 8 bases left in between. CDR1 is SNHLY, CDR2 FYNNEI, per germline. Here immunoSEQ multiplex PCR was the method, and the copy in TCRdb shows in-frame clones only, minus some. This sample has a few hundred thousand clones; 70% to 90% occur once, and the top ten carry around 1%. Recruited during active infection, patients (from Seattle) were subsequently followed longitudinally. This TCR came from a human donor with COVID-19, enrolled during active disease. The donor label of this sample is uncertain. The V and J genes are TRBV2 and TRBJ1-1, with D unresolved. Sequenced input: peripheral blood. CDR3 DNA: TGTGCCAGCAGTGAACGGACTGTCACTGAAGCTTTCTTT. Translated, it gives CASSERTVTEAFF.